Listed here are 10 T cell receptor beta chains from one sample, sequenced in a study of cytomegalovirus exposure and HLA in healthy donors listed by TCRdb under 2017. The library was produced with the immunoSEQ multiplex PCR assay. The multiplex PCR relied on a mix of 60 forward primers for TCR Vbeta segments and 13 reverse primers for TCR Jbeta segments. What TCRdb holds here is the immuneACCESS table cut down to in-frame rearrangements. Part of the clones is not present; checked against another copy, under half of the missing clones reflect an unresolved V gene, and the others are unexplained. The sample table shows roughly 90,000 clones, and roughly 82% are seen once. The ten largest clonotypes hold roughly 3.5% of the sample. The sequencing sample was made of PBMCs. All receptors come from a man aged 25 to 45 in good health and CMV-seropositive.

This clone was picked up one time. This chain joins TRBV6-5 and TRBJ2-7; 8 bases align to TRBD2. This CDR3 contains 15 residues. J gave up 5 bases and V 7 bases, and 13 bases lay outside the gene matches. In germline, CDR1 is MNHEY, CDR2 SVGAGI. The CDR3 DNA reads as TGTGCCAGCACACCTCGGGGGGGGGTAGGGCACGAGCAGTACTTC. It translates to CASTPRGGVGHEQYF.

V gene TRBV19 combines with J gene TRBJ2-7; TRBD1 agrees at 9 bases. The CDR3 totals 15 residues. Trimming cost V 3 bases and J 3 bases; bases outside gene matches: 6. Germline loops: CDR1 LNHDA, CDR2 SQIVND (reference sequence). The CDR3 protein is CASSIGGTGIYEQYF. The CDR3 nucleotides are TGTGCCAGTAGTATTGGTGGGACAGGGATCTACGAGCAGTACTTC.

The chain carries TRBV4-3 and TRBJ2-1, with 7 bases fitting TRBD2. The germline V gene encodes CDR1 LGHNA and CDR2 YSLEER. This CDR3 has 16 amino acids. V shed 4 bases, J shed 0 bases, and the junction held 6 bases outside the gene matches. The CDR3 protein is CASSLAGVVSYNEQFF. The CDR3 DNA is TGCGCCAGCAGCCTTGCGGGAGTTGTCTCCTACAATGAGCAGTTCTTC.

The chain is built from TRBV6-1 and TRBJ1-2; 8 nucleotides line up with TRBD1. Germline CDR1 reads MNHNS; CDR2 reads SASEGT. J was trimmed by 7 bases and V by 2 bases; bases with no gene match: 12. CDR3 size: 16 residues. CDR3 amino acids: CASSETGWGTGGGYTF. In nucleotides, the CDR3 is TGTGCCAGCAGTGAAACGGGATGGGGGACAGGAGGTGGCTACACCTTC.

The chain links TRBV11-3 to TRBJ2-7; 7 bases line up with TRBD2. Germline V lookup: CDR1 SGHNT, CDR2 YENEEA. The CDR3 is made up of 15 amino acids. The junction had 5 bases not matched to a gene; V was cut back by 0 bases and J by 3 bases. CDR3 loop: CASSLEAGPGYEQYF. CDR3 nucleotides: TGTGCCAGCAGCTTAGAAGCGGGGCCGGGCTACGAGCAGTACTTC.

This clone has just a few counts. The CDR3 DNA follows: TGTGCCAGTAGTATAGGGACTAGCGGGAGCAATGAGCAGTTCTTC. Its protein is CASSIGTSGSNEQFF. This rearrangement joins TRBV19 to TRBJ2-1, with TRBD2 matching 13 bases. V was pared by 1 base and J by 6 bases, with 0 bases of the junction left unmatched. Per germline, CDR1 LNHDA and CDR2 SQIVND (reference sequence). This CDR3 is 15 amino acids long.

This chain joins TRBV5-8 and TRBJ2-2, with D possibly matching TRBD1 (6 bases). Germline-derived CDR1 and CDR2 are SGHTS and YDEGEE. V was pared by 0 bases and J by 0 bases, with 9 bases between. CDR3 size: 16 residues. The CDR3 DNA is TGTGCCAGCAGCTTGGGGGCAGGGGCGAACACCGGGGAGCTGTTTTTT. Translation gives CASSLGAGANTGELFF. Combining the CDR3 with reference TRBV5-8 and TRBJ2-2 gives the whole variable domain EAGVTQSPTHLIKTRGQQATLRCSPISGHTSVYWYQQALGLGLQFLLWYDEGEERNRGNFPPRFSGRQFPNYSSELNVNALELEDSALYLCASSLGAGANTGELFFGEGSRLTVL.

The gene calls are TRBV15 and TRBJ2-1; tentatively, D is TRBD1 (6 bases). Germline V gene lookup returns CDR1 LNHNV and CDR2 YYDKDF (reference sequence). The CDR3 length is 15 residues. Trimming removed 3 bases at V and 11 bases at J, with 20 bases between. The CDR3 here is CATSSRNRDNAKQFF. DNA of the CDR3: TGTGCCACCAGCAGCCGTAACAGGGACAACGCTAAGCAGTTCTTC.

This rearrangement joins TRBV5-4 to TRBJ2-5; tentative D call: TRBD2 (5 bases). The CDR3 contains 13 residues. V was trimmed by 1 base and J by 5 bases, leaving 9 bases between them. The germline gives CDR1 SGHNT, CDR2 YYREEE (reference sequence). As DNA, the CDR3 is TGTGCCAGCAGCTTGCGAGGGCCGGAGACCCAGTACTTC. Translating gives CASSLRGPETQYF.

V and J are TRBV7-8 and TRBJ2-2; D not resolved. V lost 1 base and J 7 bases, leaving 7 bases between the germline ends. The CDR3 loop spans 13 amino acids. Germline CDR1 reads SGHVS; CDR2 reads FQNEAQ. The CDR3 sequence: CASSLGPGGELFF. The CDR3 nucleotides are TGTGCCAGCAGCTTAGGTCCCGGCGGGGAGCTGTTTTTT.